The rows below give T cell receptor beta chains drawn from one sample of a study of cytomegalovirus exposure and HLA in healthy donors. Clones were read by immunoSEQ multiplex PCR, and TCRdb kept only the in-frame ones, dropping some. The profile covers about 160,000 clones, with approximately 84% appearing a single time and 1.3% taken by the ten largest. Sample: PBMCs. Every receptor here comes from a man aged 50 or older in good health and CMV-seropositive. The CDR3 runs from the conserved cysteine through the conserved F or W. D genes are given only for firm matches. Expanded clones get a size class; other rows say once, few or many, or leave the size out.

size,V,D,J,length,CDR3,DNA
.,TRBV30,.,TRBJ2-6,16,CAWSNTGEAGANVLTF,TGTGCCTGGAGTAACACGGGGGAGGCTGGGGCCAACGTCCTGACTTTC
.,TRBV5-4,.,TRBJ1-4,16,CASSLSAGGANEKLFF,TGTGCCAGCAGCTTGTCGGCTGGGGGCGCTAATGAAAAACTGTTTTTT
.,TRBV27,TRBD1,TRBJ2-6,15,CASSSTGGRANVLTF,TGTGCCAGCAGTTCAACAGGGGGCAGGGCCAACGTCCTGACTTTC
.,TRBV5-1,TRBD1,TRBJ1-6,15,CASSSGTGAGSPLHF,TGCGCCAGCAGCTCCGGGACAGGGGCGGGGTCACCCCTCCACTTT
.,TRBV6-6,.,TRBJ2-1,15,CASSYGLPSYNEQFF,TGTGCCAGCAGTTATGGGCTGCCTTCCTACAATGAGCAGTTCTTC
.,TRBV5-1,TRBD2,TRBJ2-7,14,CASGGGGPTYEQYF,TGCGCCAGCGGCGGGGGGGGGCCTACCTACGAGCAGTACTTC
.,TRBV5-5,TRBD1,TRBJ1-2,15,CASSPSLGTAYGYTF,TGTGCCAGCAGCCCAAGCCTGGGGACAGCTTATGGCTACACCTTC
.,TRBV4-2,.,TRBJ1-1,17,CASSQDVTGGDRTEAFF,TGTGCCAGCAGCCAAGACGTTACCGGAGGGGATCGGACTGAAGCTTTCTTT
.,TRBV13,.,TRBJ1-4,16,CASSKAGRATNEKLFF,TGTGCCAGTAGTAAGGCTGGGCGGGCAACTAATGAAAAACTGTTTTTT
few,TRBV7-2,.,TRBJ2-1,13,CASSLGLPNEQFF,TGTGCCAGCAGCTTAGGACTACCCAATGAGCAGTTCTTC
.,TRBV11-2,TRBD2,TRBJ2-1,13,CASSAAGTGEQFF,TGTGCCAGCAGCGCAGCGGGGACCGGTGAGCAGTTCTTC
.,TRBV28,.,TRBJ1-1,11,CASEGGTEAFF,TGTGCCAGCGAGGGTGGAACTGAAGCTTTCTTT
.,TRBV5-1,TRBD1,TRBJ1-5,15,CASSPDRGPPQPQHF,TGCGCCAGCAGCCCGGACAGGGGGCCTCCTCAGCCCCAGCATTTT
.,TRBV6-6,TRBD1,TRBJ1-5,13,CASEPGTGRAQHF,TGTGCCAGCGAACCTGGGACAGGGAGAGCCCAGCATTTT
few,TRBV9,TRBD1,TRBJ1-2,15,CASSVGTGTNYGYTF,TGTGCCAGCAGCGTAGGGACAGGGACTAACTATGGCTACACCTTC
.,TRBV6-6,.,TRBJ1-3,12,CGGGPSGNTIYF,TGTGGGGGGGGACCCTCTGGAAACACCATATATTTT
once,TRBV28,.,TRBJ2-7,13,CASSFGNRPEQYF,TGTGCCAGCAGTTTCGGTAACAGGCCCGAGCAGTACTTC
.,TRBV18,.,TRBJ2-6,22,CASSQAGSGTLLIDSGANVLTF,TGTGCCAGCTCCCAGGCCGGTTCCGGGACACTCCTAATCGACTCTGGGGCCAACGTCCTGACTTTC
once,TRBV28,.,TRBJ1-1,15,CASSLARPPNTEAFF,TGTGCCAGCAGTTTGGCCAGGCCACCGAACACTGAAGCTTTCTTT
.,TRBV5-1,.,TRBJ2-1,13,CASSPDPSLAEFF,TGCGCCAGCAGCCCCGACCCCAGCCTCGCGGAGTTCTTC
.,TRBV6-1,.,TRBJ1-3,12,CAALSSGNTIYF,TGTGCCGCCCTCAGCTCTGGAAACACCATATATTTT
.,TRBV14,.,TRBJ1-2,15,CASSQDGGTNYGYTF,TGTGCCAGCAGCCAAGATGGGGGGACTAACTATGGCTACACCTTC